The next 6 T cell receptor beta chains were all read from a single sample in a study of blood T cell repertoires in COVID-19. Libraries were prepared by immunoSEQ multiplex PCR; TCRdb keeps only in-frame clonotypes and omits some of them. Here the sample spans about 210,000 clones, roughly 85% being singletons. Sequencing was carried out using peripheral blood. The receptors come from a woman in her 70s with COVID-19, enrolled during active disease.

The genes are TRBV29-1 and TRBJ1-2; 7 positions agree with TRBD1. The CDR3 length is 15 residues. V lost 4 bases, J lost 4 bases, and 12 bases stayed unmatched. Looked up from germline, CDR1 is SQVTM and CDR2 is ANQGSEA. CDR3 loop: CSVASTGTDGYGYTF. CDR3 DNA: TGCAGCGTTGCGTCTACGGGGACAGACGGCTATGGCTACACCTTC.

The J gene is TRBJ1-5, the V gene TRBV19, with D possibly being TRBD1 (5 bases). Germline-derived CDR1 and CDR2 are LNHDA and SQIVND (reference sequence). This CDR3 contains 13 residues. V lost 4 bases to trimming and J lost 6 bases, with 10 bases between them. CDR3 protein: CASSSREGQPQHF. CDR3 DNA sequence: TGTGCCAGTAGTAGCAGGGAGGGTCAGCCCCAGCATTTT.

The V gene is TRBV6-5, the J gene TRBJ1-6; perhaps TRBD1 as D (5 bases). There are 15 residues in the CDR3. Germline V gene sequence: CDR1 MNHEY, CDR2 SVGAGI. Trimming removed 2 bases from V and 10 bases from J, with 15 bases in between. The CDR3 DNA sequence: TGTGCCAGCAGTTACGGCCGGGGGATAGGGTCACCCCTCCACTTT. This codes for CASSYGRGIGSPLHF.

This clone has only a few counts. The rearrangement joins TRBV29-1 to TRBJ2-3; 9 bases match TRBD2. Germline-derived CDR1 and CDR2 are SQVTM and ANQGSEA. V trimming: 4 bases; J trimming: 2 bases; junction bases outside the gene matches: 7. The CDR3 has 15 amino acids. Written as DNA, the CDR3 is TGCAGCGTTGGCGGGGGGGGAGGCCTCACAGATACGCAGTATTTT. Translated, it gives CSVGGGGGLTDTQYF.

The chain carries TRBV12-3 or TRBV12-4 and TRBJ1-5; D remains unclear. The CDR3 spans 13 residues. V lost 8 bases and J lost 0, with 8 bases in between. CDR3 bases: TGTGCCAGCGCCAGACTTAGCAATCAGCCCCAGCATTTT. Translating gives CASARLSNQPQHF.

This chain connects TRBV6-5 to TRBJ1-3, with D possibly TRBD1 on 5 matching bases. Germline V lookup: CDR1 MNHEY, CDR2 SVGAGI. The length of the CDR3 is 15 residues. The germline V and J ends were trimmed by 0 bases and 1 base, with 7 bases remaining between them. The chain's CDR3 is CASSYSQGSGNTIYF. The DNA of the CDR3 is TGTGCCAGCAGTTACTCTCAGGGTTCTGGAAACACCATATATTTT.